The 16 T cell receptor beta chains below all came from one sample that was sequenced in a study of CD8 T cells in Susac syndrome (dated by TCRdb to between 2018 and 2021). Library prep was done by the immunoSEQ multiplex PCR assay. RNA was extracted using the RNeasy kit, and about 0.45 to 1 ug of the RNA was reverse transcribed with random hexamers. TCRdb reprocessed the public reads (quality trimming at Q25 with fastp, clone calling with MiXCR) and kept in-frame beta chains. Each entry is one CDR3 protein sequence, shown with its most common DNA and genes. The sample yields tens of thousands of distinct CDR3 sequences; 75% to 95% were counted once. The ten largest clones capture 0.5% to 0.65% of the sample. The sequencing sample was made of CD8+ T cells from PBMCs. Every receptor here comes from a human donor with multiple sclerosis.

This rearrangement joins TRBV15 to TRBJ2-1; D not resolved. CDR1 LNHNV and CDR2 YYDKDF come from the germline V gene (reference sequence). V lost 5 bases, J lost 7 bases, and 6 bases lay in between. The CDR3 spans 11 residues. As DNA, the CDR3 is TGTGCCACCAGCGGTCGGAATGAGCAGTTCTTC. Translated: CATSGRNEQFF.

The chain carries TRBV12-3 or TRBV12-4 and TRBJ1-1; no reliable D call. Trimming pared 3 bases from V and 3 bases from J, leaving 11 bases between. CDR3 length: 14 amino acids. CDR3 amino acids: CASSFYRDYTEAFF. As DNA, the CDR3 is TGTGCCAGCAGTTTTTACAGAGATTACACTGAAGCTTTCTTT.

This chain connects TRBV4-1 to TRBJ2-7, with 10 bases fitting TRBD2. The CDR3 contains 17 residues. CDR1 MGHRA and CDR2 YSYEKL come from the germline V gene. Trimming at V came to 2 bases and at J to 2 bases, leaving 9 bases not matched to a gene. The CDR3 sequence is CASSQRTSGVPTYEQYF. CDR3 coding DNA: TGCGCCAGCAGCCAACGGACTAGCGGAGTTCCAACCTACGAGCAGTACTTC.

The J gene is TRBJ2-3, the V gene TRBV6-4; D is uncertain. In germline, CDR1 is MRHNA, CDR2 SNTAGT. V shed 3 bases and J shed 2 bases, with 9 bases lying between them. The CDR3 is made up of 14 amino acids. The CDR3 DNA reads TGTGCCAGCAGTGAAGGTCATGACACAGATACGCAGTATTTT. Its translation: CASSEGHDTDTQYF.

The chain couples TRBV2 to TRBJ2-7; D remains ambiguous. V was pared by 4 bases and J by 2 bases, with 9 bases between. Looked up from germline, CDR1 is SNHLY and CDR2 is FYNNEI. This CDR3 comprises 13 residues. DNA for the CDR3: TGTGCCAGCAGTGGTTGGGATGCCTACGAGCAGTACTTC. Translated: CASSGWDAYEQYF.

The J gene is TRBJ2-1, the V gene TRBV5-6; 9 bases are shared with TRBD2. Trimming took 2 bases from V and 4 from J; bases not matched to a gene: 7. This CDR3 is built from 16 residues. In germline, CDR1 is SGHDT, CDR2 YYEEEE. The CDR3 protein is CASSFWSSGGYNEQFF. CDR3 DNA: TGTGCCAGCAGCTTTTGGTCCAGCGGGGGGTACAATGAGCAGTTCTTC.

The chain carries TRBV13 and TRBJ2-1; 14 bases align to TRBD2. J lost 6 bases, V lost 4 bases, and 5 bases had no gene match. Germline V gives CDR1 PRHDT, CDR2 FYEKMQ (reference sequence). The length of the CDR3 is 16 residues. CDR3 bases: TGTGCCAGCAGCTCGGGACTAGCGGGGGTCGGCAATGAGCAGTTCTTC. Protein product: CASSSGLAGVGNEQFF.

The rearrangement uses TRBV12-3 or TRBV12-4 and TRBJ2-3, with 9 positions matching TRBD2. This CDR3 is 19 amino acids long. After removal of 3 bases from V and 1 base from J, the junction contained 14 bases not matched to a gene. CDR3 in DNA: TGTGCCAGCAGTTTTGGCTCTTCGGTAGCGGGAGATCGCACAGATACGCAGTATTTT. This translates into CASSFGSSVAGDRTDTQYF.

The CDR3 is CASSLMAGLNTEAFF. The DNA of the CDR3 is TGTGCCAGCAGCTTGATGGCAGGGTTGAACACTGAAGCTTTCTTT. The V gene is TRBV5-4, the J gene TRBJ1-1, with D perhaps TRBD1 (5 bases). Germline values: CDR1 SGHNT, CDR2 YYREEE (reference sequence). V shed 1 base and J shed 0 bases, with 10 bases lying between them. The CDR3 runs to 15 residues.

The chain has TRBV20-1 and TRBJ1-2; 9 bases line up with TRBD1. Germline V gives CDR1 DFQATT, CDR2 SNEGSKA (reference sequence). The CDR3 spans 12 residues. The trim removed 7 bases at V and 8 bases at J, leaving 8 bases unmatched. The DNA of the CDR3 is TGCAGTGAGGGACAGGGTGACGGAGGCTACACCTTC. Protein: CSEGQGDGGYTF.

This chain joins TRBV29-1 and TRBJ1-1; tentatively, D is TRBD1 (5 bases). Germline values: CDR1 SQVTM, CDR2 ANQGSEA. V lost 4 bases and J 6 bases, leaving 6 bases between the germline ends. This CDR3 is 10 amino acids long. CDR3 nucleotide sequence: TGCAGCGTTGTAGGGGCTGAAGCTTTCTTT. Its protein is CSVVGAEAFF.

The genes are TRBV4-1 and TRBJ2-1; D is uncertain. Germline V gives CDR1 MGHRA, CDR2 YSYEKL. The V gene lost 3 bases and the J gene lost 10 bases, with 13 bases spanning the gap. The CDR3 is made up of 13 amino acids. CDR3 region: CASSQDAGVEQFF. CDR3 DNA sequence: TGCGCCAGCAGCCAGGACGCCGGTGTGGAGCAGTTCTTC.

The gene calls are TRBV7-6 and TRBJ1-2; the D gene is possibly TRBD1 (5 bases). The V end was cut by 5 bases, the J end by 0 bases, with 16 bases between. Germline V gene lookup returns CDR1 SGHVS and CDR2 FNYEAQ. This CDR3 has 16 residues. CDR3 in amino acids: CASSKGWDPANYGYTF. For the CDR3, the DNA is TGTGCCAGCAGCAAAGGCTGGGACCCGGCTAACTATGGCTACACCTTC.

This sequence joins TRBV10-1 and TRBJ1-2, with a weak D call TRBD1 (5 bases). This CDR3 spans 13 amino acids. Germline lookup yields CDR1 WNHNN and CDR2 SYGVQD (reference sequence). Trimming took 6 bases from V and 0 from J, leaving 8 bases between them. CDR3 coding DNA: TGCGCCAGCAGGGACACAGCTAACTATGGCTACACCTTC. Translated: CASRDTANYGYTF.

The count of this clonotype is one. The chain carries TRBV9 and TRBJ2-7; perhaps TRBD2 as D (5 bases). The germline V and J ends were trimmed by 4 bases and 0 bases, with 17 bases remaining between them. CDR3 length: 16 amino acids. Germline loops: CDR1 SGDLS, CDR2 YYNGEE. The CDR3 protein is CASSRRSDPSSYEQYF. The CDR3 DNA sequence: TGTGCCAGCAGCAGGAGGTCAGATCCTAGCTCCTACGAGCAGTACTTC.

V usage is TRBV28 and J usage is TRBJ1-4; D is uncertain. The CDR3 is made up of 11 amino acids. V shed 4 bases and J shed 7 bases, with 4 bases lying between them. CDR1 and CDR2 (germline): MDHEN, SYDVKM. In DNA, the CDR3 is TGTGCCAGCAGTTGGGGTGAAAAACTGTTTTTT. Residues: CASSWGEKLFF.